The source of this TCR beta chain is a study of shared clonotypes between healthy human individuals. Regarding the study as a whole: Around 5% was the fraction of naive CD4 clonotypes found shared across several donors. Some clonotypes were shared by all four sorted-subset donors, while others were not shared. The non-shared ones had lower generation probabilities than the shared ones.

Germline CDR1 and CDR2: LNHDA and SQIVND (reference sequence). The CDR3 runs to 14 residues. Trimming cost V 5 bases and J 4 bases; bases outside gene matches: 5. CD8 memory was a combination that joined CD45RO+ cells with CCR7-negative CD45RA+ TemRA cells. Replicate PCRs for sorted subsets used 200 ng DNA; this equaled 25,000 to 30,000 T cell genomes. Data came from immunoSEQ multiplex PCR; TCRdb stores just in-frame clones and leaves some out. The sample carries around 79,000 clones, 60% to 65% recorded once. A remark on this clone: As yet, its antigen is unknown.

The clonotype was recovered from a young man in good health. The chain has TRBV19 and TRBJ1-5, with 7 bases fitting TRBD1. The sequenced sample consisted of memory CD8+ T cells sorted from blood. As for subset: CD45RO+ cells pooled with CCR7-negative TemRA cells. DNA for the CDR3: TGTGCCAGTAGTCCGACAGGGATAAATCAGCCCCAGCATTTT. Translation: CASSPTGINQPQHF.